This passage covers 31 T cell receptor beta chains from one sample sequenced in a study of blood T cell repertoires in COVID-19. TCRdb's table, derived via immunoSEQ multiplex PCR, lists solely in-frame clones and lacks some. In the table there are fewer than 450,000 clones, about 90% of which are singletons. The material sequenced was PBMCs or T cells enriched from blood (not recorded which). The receptor source for this set is a woman younger than 45 who had recovered from COVID-19.

The rearrangement links TRBV7-5 to TRBJ1-5; the table calls TRBD1, which could not be checked here. TRBV7-5 is reported as a pseudogene. The CDR3 totals 16 residues. The CDR3 loop is CVRSLENSDSNQPQHF. The CDR3 bases are TGTGTCAGAAGCTTAGAAAACAGTGATAGCAATCAGCCCCAGCATTTT.

J is TRBJ2-7 and V is TRBV5-1, with D tentatively TRBD2 (6 bases). V was trimmed by 4 bases and J by 0 bases, leaving 14 bases between them. CDR3 length: 15 residues. Germline CDR1 SGHRS, CDR2 YFSETQ. The CDR3 DNA reads as TGCGCCAGCAGCCCGCGAGGAGGGACCTCCTACGAGCAGTACTTC. Protein sequence: CASSPRGGTSYEQYF.

The rearrangement uses TRBV5-5 and TRBJ2-7, with D tentatively TRBD1 (6 bases). Trimming stripped 2 bases from V and 3 bases from J, with 12 bases between. Germline V gene lookup returns CDR1 SGHKS and CDR2 YYEKEE (reference sequence). The CDR3 consists of 14 residues. The CDR3 coding sequence is TGTGCCAGCAGCTTCGGGCAGGGGAACTACGAGCAGTACTTC. This translates into CASSFGQGNYEQYF.

This chain connects TRBV9 to TRBJ2-1; 8 bases map to TRBD1. There are 14 residues in the CDR3. CDR1 is SGDLS and CDR2 is YYNGEE in the germline V gene. V dropped 3 bases and J dropped 8; count of bases not matched to a gene: 7. CDR3 sequence reads: CASSGLTGGYEQFF. CDR3 nucleotide sequence: TGTGCCAGCAGCGGATTAACAGGGGGGTATGAGCAGTTCTTC.

This clone has a single count. The rearrangement joins TRBV6-5 to TRBJ2-7; D uncertain. The germline V gene has CDR1 MNHEY and CDR2 SVGAGI. Trimming cost V 6 bases and J 3 bases, with 9 bases left between them. This CDR3 has 12 residues. CDR3 residues: CASSRNSYEQYF. The CDR3 DNA follows: TGTGCCAGCAGCCGAAACAGCTACGAGCAGTACTTC.

This clone has more than one count but fewer than ten. This chain connects TRBV29-1 to TRBJ2-3, with D possibly being TRBD2 (6 bases). The CDR3 contains 10 residues. Per germline, CDR1 SQVTM and CDR2 ANQGSEA. The CDR3 region has the DNA TGCAGTATGGGGGGAGATACGCAGTATTTT. This gives the protein CSMGGDTQYF.

The chain employs TRBV24-1 and TRBJ2-3, with 8 bases aligning to TRBD1. Trimming cost V 4 bases and J 3 bases; bases outside gene matches: 5. The CDR3 spans 15 residues. Germline CDR1 and CDR2: KGHDR and SFDVKD. The CDR3 here is CATSETGGGTDTQYF. The CDR3 coding sequence is TGTGCCACCAGTGAAACAGGGGGTGGGACAGATACGCAGTATTTT.

This clone was detected only once. The chain uses TRBV28 and TRBJ2-3; TRBD1 matches 8 bases. J was trimmed by 5 bases and V by 7 bases; bases with no gene match: 8. Germline CDR1 is MDHEN and CDR2 is SYDVKM. The CDR3 loop spans 14 amino acids. CDR3 region: CASTLDRVVDTQYF. The CDR3 nucleotides are TGTGCCAGCACCCTGGACAGGGTGGTAGATACGCAGTATTTT.

This rearrangement joins TRBV11-2 to TRBJ1-2; 10 bases map to TRBD1. The V gene's germline CDR1 is SGHAT and CDR2 FQNNGV. V gave up 5 bases and J gave up 3 bases; unmatched junction bases: 6. This CDR3 is 15 amino acids long. The CDR3 region has the DNA TGTGCCAGCAGCCGAACGACAGGGGGCGACTATGGCTACACCTTC. It yields the protein CASSRTTGGDYGYTF.

The chain combines TRBV11-2 with TRBJ2-3, with a weak D call TRBD2 (5 bases). Trimming left V 5 bases short and J 1 base short, with 16 bases between. CDR1 SGHAT and CDR2 FQNNGV come from the germline V gene. The CDR3 covers 16 residues. The CDR3 DNA reads TGTGCCAGCAGCACTGGGGAGCGGCGAGGCACAGATACGCAGTATTTT. Translation: CASSTGERRGTDTQYF. The variable domain in full, completed from reference TRBV11-2 and TRBJ2-3, reads EAGVAQSPRYKIIEKRQSVAFWCNPISGHATLYWYQQILGQGPKLLIQFQNNGVVDDSQLPKDRFSAERLKGVDSTLKIQPAKLEDSAVYLCASSTGERRGTDTQYFGPGTRLTVL.

J is TRBJ1-4 and V is TRBV3-1 (or the pseudogene TRBV3-2); tentatively, D is TRBD1 (6 bases). There are 13 residues in the CDR3. The germline V gene has CDR1 LGHDT and CDR2 YNNKEL (reference sequence). Trimming removed 3 bases from V and 14 bases from J, with 16 bases in between. CDR3 residues: CASSQYSQGHLFF. The CDR3 DNA follows: TGTGCCAGCAGCCAGTACTCCCAGGGGCACCTGTTTTTT.

This chain links TRBV23-1 with TRBJ2-7; TRBD1 agrees at 12 bases. TRBV23-1 is marked as an open reading frame, function uncertain. The CDR3 spans 17 residues. The trim removed 8 bases at V and 3 bases at J, leaving 14 bases unmatched. The CDR3 bases are TGCGCCAGCCCATGCCCGGCGGGACAGGGGGCTATCTACGAGCAGTACTTC. Protein: CASPCPAGQGAIYEQYF.

Details on this clone: Other DNA sequences in the same sample also yield this CDR3. The V gene is TRBV20-1, the J gene TRBJ1-1; D is unclear. V was pared by 0 bases and J by 3 bases, with 2 bases between. Germline CDR1 is DFQATT and CDR2 is SNEGSKA (reference sequence). The CDR3 totals 11 residues. CDR3 sequence: CSARDYTEAFF. The CDR3 coding sequence is TGCAGTGCTAGAGACTACACTGAAGCTTTCTTT.

V gene TRBV3-1 (or the pseudogene TRBV3-2) combines with J gene TRBJ1-1; a possible D gene is TRBD1 (5 bases). The germline V gene encodes CDR1 LGHDT and CDR2 YNNKEL (reference sequence). The V gene lost 0 bases and the J gene lost 0 bases, with 8 bases spanning the gap. The CDR3 has 15 residues. In nucleotides, the CDR3 is TGTGCCAGCAGCCAAGAATTGGGGCTGAACACTGAAGCTTTCTTT. Its translation is CASSQELGLNTEAFF.

Concerning this clone itself: Distinct nucleotide sequences in the sample also encode this CDR3. The V call is TRBV2, the J call TRBJ2-1, with TRBD1 matching over 7 bases. Germline CDR1 reads SNHLY; CDR2 reads FYNNEI. The trim removed 1 base at V and 7 bases at J, leaving 4 bases unmatched. The CDR3 is 14 residues long. The CDR3 DNA reads TGTGCCAGCAGTGAAGGACAGGGTTTGAATGAGCAGTTCTTC. This translates into CASSEGQGLNEQFF.

The rearrangement links TRBV7-6 to TRBJ1-4; 10 nucleotides match TRBD1. V was pared by 3 bases and J by 0 bases, with 16 bases of the junction left unmatched. CDR3 length: 21 amino acids. Germline CDR1 and CDR2: SGHVS and FNYEAQ. As DNA, the CDR3 is TGTGCCAGCAGCTTCTCCAATTTCCGGGACAGGGGAGATGCAACTAATGAAAAACTGTTTTTT. The encoded protein is CASSFSNFRDRGDATNEKLFF.

J is TRBJ2-7 and V is TRBV5-1; 13 nucleotides match TRBD2. The V gene's germline CDR1 is SGHRS and CDR2 YFSETQ. V shed 3 bases, J shed 2 bases, and the junction held 2 bases outside the gene matches. The CDR3 extends over 15 amino acids. Here the CDR3 reads CASSSTSGGPYEQYF. For the CDR3, the DNA is TGCGCCAGCAGCTCGACTAGCGGGGGGCCCTACGAGCAGTACTTC. The full variable domain, with the rest looked up from reference TRBV5-1 and TRBJ2-7, is KAGVTQTPRYLIKTRGQQVTLSCSPISGHRSVSWYQQTPGQGLQFLFEYFSETQRNKGNFPGRFSGRQFSNSRSEMNVSTLELGDSALYLCASSSTSGGPYEQYFGPGTRLTVT.

The chain's CDR3 is CASSRDSKNTEAFF. CDR3 nucleotide sequence: TGTGCCAGCAGCCGGGACAGCAAGAACACTGAAGCTTTCTTT. The rearrangement joins TRBV5-4 to TRBJ1-1, with TRBD1 matching 7 bases. In germline, CDR1 is SGHNT, CDR2 YYREEE (reference sequence). This CDR3 comprises 14 residues. The V gene end was trimmed by 4 bases and the J gene end by 1 base; junction bases not matched to a gene: 4.

This CDR3 is CSASAPGLASEQYF. DNA of the CDR3: TGCAGTGCTAGTGCCCCGGGACTAGCTTCCGAGCAGTACTTC. The chain has TRBV20-1 and TRBJ2-7; 9 nucleotides line up with TRBD2. The CDR3 is 14 residues long. J gave up 6 bases and V 3 bases, and 9 bases lay outside the gene matches. Germline V lookup: CDR1 DFQATT, CDR2 SNEGSKA (reference sequence).

The V and J genes are TRBV7-2 and TRBJ1-2; 9 bases agree with TRBD1. From germline, CDR1 is SGHTA and CDR2 FQGNSA. This CDR3 contains 15 residues. With V trimmed by 5 bases and J by 4 bases, 8 bases remained unmatched. DNA for the CDR3: TGTGCCAGCAGCGAGGGGACAGGGCTGGGCTATGGCTACACCTTC. Encoded protein: CASSEGTGLGYGYTF.

This chain joins TRBV2 and TRBJ1-2, with 7 bases lining up with TRBD1. CDR3 length equals 15 residues. The germline gives CDR1 SNHLY, CDR2 FYNNEI. V was pared by 1 base and J by 1 base, with 3 bases of the junction left unmatched. The CDR3 nucleotides are TGTGCCAGCAGTGAAGATGACAGGGATAACTATGGCTACACCTTC. This encodes CASSEDDRDNYGYTF.

This clone appeared once. The chain carries TRBV6-2 or TRBV6-3 and TRBJ1-5; 8 bases line up with TRBD1. This CDR3 has 14 amino acids. Germline CDR1 and CDR2: MNHEY and SVGEGT. V was clipped by 4 bases and J by 7 bases; unmatched bases: 6. CDR3 amino acids: CASSSGQGGQPQHF. The CDR3 DNA reads as TGTGCCAGCAGTTCAGGACAGGGCGGGCAGCCCCAGCATTTT.

The V and J genes are TRBV18 and TRBJ1-2, with 8 bases lining up with TRBD1. The germline V gene has CDR1 KGHSH and CDR2 LQKENI. The CDR3 runs to 19 residues. Trimming at V came to 3 bases and at J to 4 bases, leaving 19 bases not matched to a gene. The CDR3 loop reads CASSPAGPARTGSLYGYTF. DNA for the CDR3: TGTGCCAGCTCACCCGCGGGTCCAGCCAGGACAGGGAGCCTCTATGGCTACACCTTC.

This rearrangement joins TRBV28 to TRBJ1-1; TRBD1 matches 8 bases. CDR1 and CDR2 from the germline V gene are MDHEN and SYDVKM. The CDR3 extends over 15 amino acids. The ends lost 2 bases at V and 1 base at J; junction bases unmatched: 3. CDR3 in amino acids: CASSLGQGGNTEAFF. CDR3 bases: TGTGCCAGCAGTTTAGGACAGGGAGGGAACACTGAAGCTTTCTTT.

V usage is TRBV5-1 and J usage is TRBJ1-2, with TRBD1 matching over 8 bases. Unmatched junction bases numbered 3, after V lost 3 bases and J lost 2 bases. The CDR3 consists of 14 residues. CDR1 and CDR2 from the germline V gene are SGHRS and YFSETQ. CDR3 coding DNA: TGCGCCAGCAGCTCAACAGGGGGGAACTATGGCTACACCTTC. Amino acids: CASSSTGGNYGYTF.

This clone was detected only once. This sequence joins TRBV5-6 and TRBJ2-5; the match to TRBD1 covers 7 bases. Per germline, CDR1 SGHDT and CDR2 YYEEEE. The junction had 7 bases not matched to a gene; V was cut back by 4 bases and J by 4 bases. The CDR3 is 14 residues long. The CDR3 is CASSPGTVRETQYF. The DNA for the CDR3 is TGTGCCAGCAGCCCTGGGACAGTGCGAGAGACCCAGTACTTC.

This clone was detected a few times. This chain links TRBV18 with TRBJ1-5; D is undetermined. Germline loops: CDR1 KGHSH, CDR2 LQKENI. Trimming left V 4 bases short and J 0 bases short, with 10 bases between. The CDR3 contains 15 residues. This CDR3 is CASSRGEYSNQPQHF. The CDR3 DNA follows: TGTGCCAGCTCACGAGGAGAATATAGCAATCAGCCCCAGCATTTT. The whole variable domain, remainder taken from reference TRBV18 and TRBJ1-5, is NAGVMQNPRHLVRRRGQEARLRCSPMKGHSHVYWYRQLPEEGLKFMVYLQKENIIDESGMPKERFSAEFPKEGPSILRIQQVVRGDSAAYFCASSRGEYSNQPQHFGDGTRLSIL.

This clone has only a few counts. The chain recombines TRBV2 with TRBJ1-5; a weak D match, TRBD1 (5 bases). The CDR3 covers 18 residues. Germline V gene data show CDR1 as SNHLY and CDR2 as FYNNEI. V lost 2 bases and J 0 bases, leaving 17 bases between the germline ends. The CDR3 loop is CASSEWGRAVNSNQPQHF. DNA of the CDR3: TGTGCCAGCAGTGAATGGGGCAGGGCTGTTAATAGCAATCAGCCCCAGCATTTT. Looking up the rest from reference TRBV2 and TRBJ1-5 gives the full variable domain: EPEVTQTPSHQVTQMGQEVILRCVPISNHLYFYWYRQILGQKVEFLVSFYNNEISEKSEIFDDQFSVERPDGSNFTLKIRSTKLEDSAMYFCASSEWGRAVNSNQPQHFGDGTRLSIL.

This clone has only one observation. The chain couples TRBV7-9 to TRBJ1-5; 7 nucleotides align to TRBD1. The CDR3 is 15 amino acids. V lost 5 bases to trimming and J lost 4 bases; unmatched junction nucleotides: 8. Per the germline V gene, CDR1 is SEHNR and CDR2 is FQNEAQ (reference sequence). CDR3 amino acids: CASSPLGGQNQPQHF. In nucleotides, the CDR3 is TGTGCCAGCAGCCCCCTGGGGGGACAGAATCAGCCCCAGCATTTT.

The chain joins TRBV29-1 to TRBJ1-3; D uncertain. CDR1 is SQVTM, CDR2 ANQGSEA, per germline. This CDR3 has 13 amino acids. V was trimmed by 3 bases and J by 3 bases, leaving 9 bases between them. The CDR3 bases are TGCAGCGTTGAGGAGAATGGTGGAAACACCATATATTTT. Its protein product is CSVEENGGNTIYF.

V usage is TRBV11-2 and J usage is TRBJ1-3, with 7 bases matching TRBD1. Per the germline V gene, CDR1 is SGHAT and CDR2 is FQNNGV. The CDR3 is 15 residues long. V was pared by 1 base and J by 7 bases, with 7 bases of the junction left unmatched. CDR3 in amino acids: CASSLAGQARNTIYF. CDR3 in DNA: TGTGCCAGCAGCTTAGCCGGACAGGCCCGGAACACCATATATTTT.